The rows below give T cell receptor beta chains drawn from one sample of a study of T cells in Graves' hyperthyroidism and ophthalmopathy. TCRdb re-called the multiplex PCR reads with MiXCR, one entry per CDR3 protein. The table lists roughly 380,000 distinct CDR3 sequences, about 18% of them singletons. Sequenced sample: blood. The receptors were gathered from a woman aged 18-35 years with Graves' hyperthyroidism. Each CDR3 is given with its conserved first and last residue. D genes are given only for firm matches. Clone size is stated in some rows and not others, as once, few, many or a class when expanded.

d_call	v_call	clone_size	j_call	cdr3_nt	cdr3_aa
TRBD1	TRBV7-8	.	TRBJ1-5	TGTGCCAGCAGACCTGGGACAGGAGGTTATAGCAATCAGCCCCAGCATTTT	CASRPGTGGYSNQPQHF
.	TRBV28	many	TRBJ2-2	TGTGCCAGCAGCCTCCAAGGCGGGGAGCTGTTTTTT	CASSLQGGELFF
TRBD1	TRBV7-3	many	TRBJ1-2	TGTGCCAGCAGCTCCGCGGGACAGGGTGACGGTGGCTACACCTTC	CASSSAGQGDGGYTF
.	TRBV18	.	TRBJ1-5	TGTGCCAGCTCACCTTTGGACAGTCATCAGCCCCAGCATTTT	CASSPLDSHQPQHF
TRBD1	TRBV3-1	many	TRBJ1-1	TGTGCCAGCAGCCGTGGGAGGGGGCCGGCTAGTTACACTGAAGCTTTCTTT	CASSRGRGPASYTEAFF
.	TRBV15	many	TRBJ1-3	TGTGCCACCAGCAGAGGACGGGACTCTGGAAACACCATATATTTT	CATSRGRDSGNTIYF
.	TRBV12-5	many	TRBJ2-6	TGTGCTACCCTCCTAGAATCGACGGGTGGGAGCTCTGGGGCCAACGTCCTGACTTTC	CATLLESTGGSSGANVLTF
.	TRBV5-1	many	TRBJ1-1	TGCGCCAGCAGCCCCACCGCAGGGTCGGACACTGAAGCTTTCTTT	CASSPTAGSDTEAFF
TRBD1	TRBV20-1	many	TRBJ2-7	TGCAGTGCTAGAGATGGGGACAGTGGATCCTACGAGCAGTACTTC	CSARDGDSGSYEQYF
.	TRBV11-2	many	TRBJ2-1	TGTGCCAGCAGCTCTCTGTCCGGGCACAATGAGCAGTTCTTC	CASSSLSGHNEQFF
.	TRBV28	many	TRBJ1-2	TGTGCCAGCAGTTTCTGGCAGGGGCTCGGCTACACCTTC	CASSFWQGLGYTF
.	TRBV6-5	many	TRBJ1-2	TGTGCCAGCAGGCCAGGGGAGGGTAACTATGGCTACACCTTC	CASRPGEGNYGYTF
.	TRBV19	many	TRBJ1-1	TGTGCCAGTACCTCCTATGGAACAGTCACTGAAGCTTTCTTT	CASTSYGTVTEAFF
TRBD1	TRBV7-9	many	TRBJ1-1	TGTGCCAGCAGCTTAGTACTACAGGGGGCTGAAGCTTTCTTT	CASSLVLQGAEAFF
.	TRBV6-2/TRBV6-3	.	TRBJ2-7	TGTGCCAGCAGGATAGGGGCGCTCTACGAGCAGTACTTC	CASRIGALYEQYF
.	TRBV20-1	many	TRBJ2-2	TGCAGTGCTAGAGATCTCGACACCGGGGAGCTGTTTTTT	CSARDLDTGELFF
.	TRBV30	many	TRBJ1-1	TGTGCCTGGATTAAGGGTACGGGCAACACTGAAGCTTTCTTT	CAWIKGTGNTEAFF
.	TRBV7-3	many	TRBJ1-1	TGTGCCAGCAGCTTAATGGGATCGAGCACTGAAGCTTTCTTT	CASSLMGSSTEAFF
.	TRBV6-1	many	TRBJ2-5	TGTGCCAGCAGTGGTGCAGGAGCGATAGAGACCCAGTACTTC	CASSGAGAIETQYF
TRBD2	TRBV4-2	few	TRBJ2-5	TGTGCCAGCAGCCAACTTGGCGGGGGGGCCCTCGAGACCCAGTACTTC	CASSQLGGGALETQYF
TRBD1	TRBV27	many	TRBJ1-1	TGTGCCAGCAGTTCGACAGGGGAGAACACTGAAGCTTTCTTT	CASSSTGENTEAFF
.	TRBV12-3/TRBV12-4	many	TRBJ1-2	TGTGCCAGCAGTTTCGAGGACCGGGAGCGGGGCTACACCTTC	CASSFEDRERGYTF
TRBD1	TRBV12-3/TRBV12-4	few	TRBJ2-4	TGTGCCAGCAGTTCCGCCCGTTCGGATAAACGGGACAGTCTAGCCAAAAACATTCAGTACTTC	CASSSARSDKRDSLAKNIQYF
.	TRBV28	many	TRBJ1-5	TGTGCCAGCAGTTTCCAGGGGTCCTGGTTGGGCAATCAGCCCCAGCATTTT	CASSFQGSWLGNQPQHF
TRBD1	TRBV12-3/TRBV12-4	.	TRBJ1-5	TGTGCCAGCGGGGACAGACTTCTGAATCAGCCCCAGCATTTT	CASGDRLLNQPQHF
.	TRBV6-2/TRBV6-3	many	TRBJ2-7	TGTGCCAGCGCCGGGGGCATCGAGCAGTACTTC	CASAGGIEQYF
.	TRBV4-2	many	TRBJ1-2	TGTGCCAGCAGGGTAACAGTGGGGGGGGGCTACACCTTC	CASRVTVGGGYTF
TRBD2	TRBV3-1	many	TRBJ2-5	TGTGCCAGCAGCCAAGACTTGCGGGGGTTCCAAGAGACCCAGTACTTC	CASSQDLRGFQETQYF